These 15 T cell receptor beta chains originate from one sample sequenced in a study of tumor-infiltrating lymphocytes in primary liver carcinoma. The authors took blood RNA from unsorted whole blood and also extracted germline DNA. The researchers produced TCR beta cDNA from around 0.5 ug total RNA with a constant-region primer. For TCR beta, libraries were produced by three nested multiplex PCR rounds using slightly modified ARM-PCR. PCR rounds one and two used TRBV1-TRBV30 forward primers with a C-beta reverse primer for approximately 11 cycles each. MiXCR was run by TCRdb on the multiplex PCR reads, yielding one entry per CDR3 protein. The top ten hold about a sixth of the sample, which has 250,000 to 350,000 distinct CDR3 sequences, 50% to 75% seen once. Sequencing was carried out using peripheral blood. The receptors stem from a woman in her 30s with primary liver carcinoma and hepatitis B virus infection.

The chain couples TRBV6-5 to TRBJ2-7; D is possibly TRBD2 (5 bases). V dropped 3 bases and J dropped 3 bases, with 18 bases sitting between them. CDR3 size: 16 residues. Germline CDR1 MNHEY, CDR2 SVGAGI. Here the CDR3 DNA reads TGTGCCAGCAGTTATAGGCCCCAGGCGGACTTCTACGAGCAGTACTTC. This sequence encodes CASSYRPQADFYEQYF.

This clonotype has a handful of counts. The CDR3, as DNA: TGTGCTAGTGGCCGAGCAAGGGCGGGAGGAAACACAGATACGCAGTATTTT. Its translation: CASGRARAGGNTDTQYF. The chain has TRBV12-5 and TRBJ2-3; TRBD2 aligns across 8 bases. This CDR3 region has 17 residues. V dropped 6 bases and J dropped 2; count of bases not matched to a gene: 13. The germline V gene encodes CDR1 LGHNT and CDR2 FRNRAP.

Turning to this clonotype: The junction departs from the called germline gene at one end, perhaps through a read error. V usage is TRBV11-3 and J usage is TRBJ2-1; D gene unclear. CDR1 and CDR2 (germline): SGHNT, YENEEA. This CDR3 spans 17 amino acids. The CDR3 region is CASSSPVSRRWYNEQFF. CDR3 coding DNA: TGCGCCAGCAGCTCCCCAGTGTCCAGGCGATGGTACAATGAGCAGTTCTTC.

About this clonotype itself: This clone may be a read error of a much larger clone one base away. This chain uses TRBV5-6 with TRBJ2-3, with D possibly TRBD2 on 5 matching bases. The CDR3 covers 12 residues. The V gene's germline CDR1 is SGHDT and CDR2 YYEEEE. The CDR3 is CASNLALATQYF. The CDR3 nucleotides read TGTGCCAGCAACTTGGCGCTAGCAACGCAGTATTTT.

This clonotype has more than one count but fewer than ten. This chain joins TRBV4-2 and TRBJ2-6, with D possibly being TRBD1 (6 bases). This CDR3 spans 22 amino acids. V lost 3 bases to trimming and J lost 0 bases, with 27 bases between them. Germline CDR1 and CDR2: LGHNA and YNFKEQ. The CDR3 DNA follows: TGTGCCAGCAGCCAGGGTGCTAGGACAAGGCAGGGGCCTTACTCTGGGGCCAACGTCCTGACTTTC. Protein sequence: CASSQGARTRQGPYSGANVLTF.

This sequence joins TRBV5-6 and TRBJ1-5; no clear D. V was clipped by 2 bases and J by 5 bases, with 11 bases between them. From germline, CDR1 is SGHDT and CDR2 YYEEEE. The length of the CDR3 is 14 residues. The CDR3 spells CASSFFRRHQPQHF. In DNA, the CDR3 is TGTGCCAGCAGCTTTTTTAGGAGGCATCAGCCCCAGCATTTT. Combining the CDR3 with reference TRBV5-6 and TRBJ1-5 gives the whole variable domain DAGVTQSPTHLIKTRGQQVTLRCSPKSGHDTVSWYQQALGQGPQFIFQYYEEEERQRGNFPDRFSGHQFPNYSSELNVNALLLGDSALYLCASSFFRRHQPQHFGDGTRLSIL.

To note about this clonotype: One end of the junction is discordant with germline, which a read error may explain. The V and J genes are TRBV12-3 or TRBV12-4 and TRBJ2-2, with 10 bases fitting TRBD2. This CDR3 contains 19 residues. The CDR3 protein is CASREYRSGRGFNTGGLFF. The DNA of the CDR3 is TGTGCCAGCAGAGAGTATCGCAGCGGGAGGGGGTTCAACACCGGGGGGCTGTTCTTT.

This clonotype was seen just once. Since a much larger clone is just one base distant, this may be a read error. V gene TRBV29-1 combines with J gene TRBJ2-7, with D possibly TRBD2 on 5 matching bases. The length of the CDR3 is 12 residues. V was trimmed by 5 bases and J by 4 bases, leaving 12 bases between them. Germline V lookup: CDR1 SQVTM, CDR2 ANQGSEA. The CDR3 sequence: CSVILGFYEQYF. CDR3 coding DNA: TGCAGCGTTATACTAGGGTTTTACGAGCAGTACTTC.

The chain recombines TRBV6-5 with TRBJ2-7; 11 nucleotides align to TRBD1. The junction had 7 bases not matched to a gene; V was cut back by 8 bases and J by 1 base. This CDR3 region has 15 residues. Germline V gene lookup returns CDR1 MNHEY and CDR2 SVGAGI. As DNA, the CDR3 is TGTGCCAGCGGGGGACAGGGGGTCGGGTCCTACGAGCAGTACTTC. Protein: CASGGQGVGSYEQYF.

Turning to this clonotype: Given a much more abundant clone one base away, this may be a read error. The CDR3 loop reads CDSRKQGTAFF. CDR3 nucleotide sequence: TGTGACAGCAGAAAACAGGGAACAGCTTTCTTT. The chain is built from TRBV6-5 and TRBJ1-1; a weak D match, TRBD1 (6 bases). The CDR3 runs 11 residues. Germline CDR1 is MNHEY and CDR2 is SVGAGI.

The genes are TRBV6-6 and TRBJ1-5, with 10 bases matching TRBD1. Per the germline V gene, CDR1 is MNHNY and CDR2 is SVGAGI (reference sequence). Germline trimming cut 4 bases from V and 6 bases from J; bases unmatched to any gene: 12. This CDR3 comprises 17 residues. The CDR3 bases are TGTGCCAGCAGTTCGGGACAGGGGTGGTCAGCAAGTCAGCCCCAGCATTTT. Translated: CASSSGQGWSASQPQHF.

The chain uses TRBV12-5 and TRBJ2-5, with D perhaps assigned TRBD1 or TRBD2 (5 bases each). The CDR3 is made up of 15 amino acids. The V and J ends lost 6 bases and 1 base respectively, with 15 bases between them. Germline CDR1 reads LGHNT; CDR2 reads FRNRAP. The CDR3 is CASGVGTMGQETQYF. The CDR3 DNA reads TGTGCTAGTGGGGTCGGGACGATGGGCCAAGAGACCCAGTACTTC.

The V call is TRBV12-3 or TRBV12-4, the J call TRBJ2-1, with D perhaps matching TRBD2 (6 bases). The CDR3 is 13 residues long. Trimming took 3 bases from V and 5 from J, leaving 8 bases between them. The CDR3 DNA sequence: TGTGCCAGCAGTTTTCGCGGGAACAATGAGCAGTTCTTC. As protein: CASSFRGNNEQFF.

Worth noting for this clonotype: One end of the junction varies from germline; a read error may be responsible. The genes are TRBV12-3 or TRBV12-4 and TRBJ2-2; 14 nucleotides match TRBD2. The CDR3 runs 14 residues. The CDR3 region has the DNA TGTGCCAGCAGGACTAGCGGGAGGGCCGGGGAGCTGGTTTTT. Protein: CASRTSGRAGELVF.

The genes are TRBV6-5 and TRBJ2-2; D call uncertain. CDR3 length equals 15 residues. CDR1 is MNHEY, CDR2 SVGAGI, per germline. V lost 5 bases and J 5 bases, leaving 15 bases between the germline ends. The CDR3: CASSPRVGDTGELFF. DNA of the CDR3: TGTGCCAGCAGTCCCCGGGTGGGCGATACCGGGGAGCTGTTTTTT.